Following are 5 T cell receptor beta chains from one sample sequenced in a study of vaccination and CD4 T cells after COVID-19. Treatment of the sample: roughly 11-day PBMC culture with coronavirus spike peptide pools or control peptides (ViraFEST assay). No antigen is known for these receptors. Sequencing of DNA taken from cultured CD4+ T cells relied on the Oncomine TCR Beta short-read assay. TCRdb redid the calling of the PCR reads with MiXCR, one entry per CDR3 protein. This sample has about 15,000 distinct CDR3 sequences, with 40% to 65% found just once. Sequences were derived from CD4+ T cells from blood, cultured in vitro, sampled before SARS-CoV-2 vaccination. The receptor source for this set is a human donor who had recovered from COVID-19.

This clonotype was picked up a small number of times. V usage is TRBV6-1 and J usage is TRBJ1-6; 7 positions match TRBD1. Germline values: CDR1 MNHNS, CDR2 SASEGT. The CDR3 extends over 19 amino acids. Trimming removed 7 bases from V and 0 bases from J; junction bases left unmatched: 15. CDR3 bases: TGTGCCAGCACCGCCCCGGGACAGAGAAGAAGCTCCTATAATTCACCCCTCCACTTT. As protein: CASTAPGQRRSSYNSPLHF.

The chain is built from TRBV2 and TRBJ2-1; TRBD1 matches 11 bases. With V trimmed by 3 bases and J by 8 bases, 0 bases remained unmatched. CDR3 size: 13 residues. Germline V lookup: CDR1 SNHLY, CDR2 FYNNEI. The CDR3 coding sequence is TGTGCCAGCAGTGAGGACAGGGGGCATGAGCAGTTCTTC. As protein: CASSEDRGHEQFF.

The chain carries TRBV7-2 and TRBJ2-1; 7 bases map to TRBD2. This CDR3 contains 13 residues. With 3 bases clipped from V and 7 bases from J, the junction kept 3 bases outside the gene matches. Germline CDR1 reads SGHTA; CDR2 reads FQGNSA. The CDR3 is CASSFGRANEQFF. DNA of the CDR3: TGTGCCAGCAGCTTTGGGAGGGCGAATGAGCAGTTCTTC.

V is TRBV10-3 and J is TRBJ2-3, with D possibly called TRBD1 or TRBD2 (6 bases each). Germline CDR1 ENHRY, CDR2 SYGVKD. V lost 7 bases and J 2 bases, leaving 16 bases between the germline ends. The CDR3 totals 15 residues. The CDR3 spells CAITSRGGNTDTQYF. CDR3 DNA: TGTGCCATCACCTCTCGAGGGGGGAACACAGATACGCAGTATTTT.

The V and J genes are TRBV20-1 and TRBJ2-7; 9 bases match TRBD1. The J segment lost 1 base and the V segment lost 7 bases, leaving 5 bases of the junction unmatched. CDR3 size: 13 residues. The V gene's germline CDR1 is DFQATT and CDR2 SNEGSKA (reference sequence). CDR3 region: CSGETGGSYEQYF. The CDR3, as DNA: TGCAGTGGGGAGACAGGGGGGTCCTACGAGCAGTACTTC.